This TCR beta chain was recorded in a study of OX40 agonist ivuxolimab in advanced cancers. Worth noting for this clone: Its antigen is undetermined.

Assay: immunoSEQ multiplex PCR; the TCRdb copy retains only in-frame clones and omits some. The sample includes roughly 92,000 clones, around 90% seen only once; the top ten take around 0.16%. The germline gives CDR1 GTSNPN, CDR2 SVGIG (reference sequence). V trimming: 8 bases; J trimming: 6 bases; junction bases outside the gene matches: 9. This CDR3 is built from 13 residues. Findings and limits, study-wide: CD8+ T cells were the subset that, on average, had more expanded clones than CD4+.

This TCR was recovered from an adult with an advanced solid tumor such as melanoma, head and neck, liver or kidney cancer. This chain joins TRBV30 and TRBJ2-3; 9 bases map to TRBD2. This material consisted of CD4+ or CD8+ T cells sorted from blood, taken in a trial of the OX40 agonist ivuxolimab. CDR3 region: CAGGRGGADTQYF. The CDR3 coding sequence is TGTGCCGGGGGGCGGGGGGGGGCGGATACGCAGTATTTT.